The 30 T cell receptor beta chains below come from one sample, sequenced in a study of T cells in Graves' hyperthyroidism and ophthalmopathy. Amplification targeted TCR beta CDR3 regions from RNA transcripts. The HTBI set primed first-round TCR CDR3 RT-PCR. TCRdb reprocessed the multiplex PCR reads with MiXCR, giving one entry per CDR3 protein. Seen here are fewer than 550,000 distinct CDR3 sequences, roughly 25% observed once, and the top ten hold 10% to 12%. The sample taken for sequencing was blood. These receptors all come from a woman aged 25-40 years with Graves' ophthalmopathy.

The chain uses TRBV12-5 and TRBJ1-5; D ambiguous. Between the trimmed V and J ends, which lost 6 bases and 7 bases, there was a span of 13 bases. Germline V lookup: CDR1 LGHNT, CDR2 FRNRAP. The CDR3 consists of 13 residues. This CDR3 is CASGAQLSQPQHF. The CDR3 bases are TGTGCTAGTGGCGCACAGTTATCCCAGCCCCAGCATTTT.

This clonotype was seen repeatedly, ten times or more. V usage is TRBV29-1 and J usage is TRBJ2-4; D uncertain. CDR3 size: 13 residues. Germline V gives CDR1 SQVTM, CDR2 ANQGSEA. Trimming removed 6 bases from V and 4 bases from J, with 13 bases in between. This chain's CDR3 is CSVVDNLKNIQYF. In DNA, the CDR3 is TGCAGCGTGGTCGACAACCTTAAAAACATTCAGTACTTC.

This clonotype has ten or more counts. A much bigger clone sits one base away, suggesting this may be a read error. This chain joins TRBV12-3 or TRBV12-4 and TRBJ2-4; D is unresolved. The CDR3 is made up of 13 amino acids. The CDR3: CASQALPKDIKYF. CDR3 bases: TGTGCCAGCCAGGCGCTCCCTAAAGACATTAAGTACTTC.

This clonotype showed up just a few times. Possible read error: a much larger clone is one base away. The V call is TRBV10-1, the J call TRBJ2-2, with TRBD2 as a possible D gene (5 bases). The CDR3 loop spans 15 amino acids. Germline V CDR1 and CDR2: WNHNN, SYGVQD (reference sequence). V was pared by 0 bases and J by 3 bases, with 8 bases between. For the CDR3, the DNA is TGCGCCAGCAGTGAGTCTCGAGGGTACACCGGGGAGCTGTTTTTT. Residues: CASSESRGYTGELFF.

At least ten counts were recorded for this clonotype. The chain carries TRBV27 and TRBJ2-7; no clear D gene. The germline V gene has CDR1 MNHEY and CDR2 SMNVEV (reference sequence). V was trimmed by 4 bases and J by 2 bases, leaving 12 bases between them. The CDR3 sequence is 14 residues long. The CDR3 DNA reads as TGTGCCAGCAGTTCTTTTGCAGGAACCTACGAGCAGTACTTC. Its translation is CASSSFAGTYEQYF.

This clonotype came up a few times. The V call is TRBV12-5, the J call TRBJ1-6, with 7 nucleotides matching TRBD1. V shed 2 bases and J 13 bases; nucleotides not matched to a gene: 14. The length of the CDR3 is 16 residues. Germline V lookup: CDR1 LGHNT, CDR2 FRNRAP. CDR3: CASGLIPGQRVAPLHF. The CDR3, as DNA: TGTGCTAGTGGTTTGATTCCGGGACAGAGAGTTGCTCCCCTCCACTTT.

This clonotype came up a few times. This chain links TRBV6-5 with TRBJ1-1; 8 nucleotides match TRBD1. V shed 0 bases and J 10 bases; nucleotides not matched to a gene: 7. CDR3 length: 14 residues. Germline lookup yields CDR1 MNHEY and CDR2 SVGAGI. The CDR3 is CASSYSGQVAGAFF. Here the CDR3 DNA reads TGTGCCAGCAGTTACTCGGGACAGGTCGCTGGAGCTTTCTTT.

V is TRBV10-2 and J is TRBJ1-3; no reliable D call. V was cut by 8 bases and J by 3 bases, with 14 bases left in between. CDR1 is WSHSY and CDR2 is SAAADI in the germline V gene. There are 14 residues in the CDR3. The CDR3 reads CASFTGSVGNTIYF. CDR3 coding DNA: TGCGCCAGCTTTACGGGTTCGGTTGGAAACACCATATATTTT.

This clonotype was seen repeatedly, ten times or more. This chain connects TRBV27 to TRBJ1-1; D may be TRBD1 (6 bases). This CDR3 has 14 residues. Germline lookup yields CDR1 MNHEY and CDR2 SMNVEV (reference sequence). The V end was cut by 3 bases, the J end by 5 bases, with 13 bases between. The CDR3 is CASSFGQGRTEAFF. The CDR3 DNA sequence: TGTGCCAGCAGTTTCGGTCAGGGGAGGACTGAAGCTTTCTTT.

Concerning this clonotype itself: This clone may be a read error of a much larger clone one base away. The chain is built from TRBV27 and TRBJ1-5, with D uncertain. CDR1 is MNHEY, CDR2 SMNVEV, per germline (reference sequence). This CDR3 is 12 amino acids long. V was cut by 6 bases and J by 9 bases, with 12 bases left in between. Here the CDR3 DNA reads TGTGCCAGCAGGGGGTCCTCAGGGCCCCAGCATTTT. Amino acids: CASRGSSGPQHF.

This clonotype was observed at least ten times. This chain uses TRBV6-5 with TRBJ1-1; possible D gene TRBD1, 6 bases. The CDR3 extends over 14 amino acids. V was trimmed by 4 bases and J by 0 bases, leaving 9 bases between them. From germline, CDR1 is MNHEY and CDR2 SVGAGI. CDR3 amino acids: CASSSTGLNTEAFF. CDR3 DNA sequence: TGTGCCAGCAGTTCTACAGGGCTGAACACTGAAGCTTTCTTT.

This clonotype was seen repeatedly, ten times or more. The chain has TRBV7-2 and TRBJ2-7; 8 positions agree with TRBD1. The CDR3 totals 14 residues. The V and J ends lost 6 bases and 3 bases, in that order; junction bases with no gene match: 7. CDR1 and CDR2 from the germline V gene are SGHTA and FQGNSA. The CDR3 nucleotides read TGTGCCAGCAGTCACGACAGGGGAGGCTACGAGCAGTACTTC. Translated: CASSHDRGGYEQYF.

This clonotype was observed at least ten times. This chain's CDR3 is CASSNLAGEETQYF. For the CDR3, the DNA is TGTGCCAGCAGCAATCTAGCGGGGGAGGAGACCCAGTACTTC. V is TRBV7-6 and J is TRBJ2-5; 10 positions agree with TRBD2. V lost 5 bases and J lost 5; bases outside the gene matches: 5. The germline gives CDR1 SGHVS, CDR2 FNYEAQ. The CDR3 spans 14 residues.

This clonotype was recorded at least ten times. The V gene is TRBV3-1, the J gene TRBJ1-1; 7 positions agree with TRBD1. CDR3 length: 14 amino acids. CDR1 and CDR2 (germline): LGHDT, YNNKEL (reference sequence). V dropped 4 bases and J dropped 6; count of bases not matched to a gene: 8. CDR3 in amino acids: CASSPTGVVAEAFF. CDR3 DNA: TGTGCCAGCAGCCCTACAGGGGTTGTCGCTGAAGCTTTCTTT.

This clonotype showed up many times. This chain joins TRBV7-2 and TRBJ2-7; D remains ambiguous. With 6 bases removed from V and 5 bases from J, the gap between germline ends came to 17 bases. CDR3 size: 14 residues. Germline assignment: CDR1 SGHTA and CDR2 FQGNSA. The CDR3 region has the DNA TGTGCCAGCAGTAAAAGGGTAGGGTTGGACGAGCAGTACTTC. Protein product: CASSKRVGLDEQYF.

At least ten counts were recorded for this clonotype. This chain links TRBV4-2 with TRBJ2-7, with unresolved D. Trimming shortened V by 0 bases and J by 4 bases, and 10 bases separated the two germline ends. The germline V gene has CDR1 LGHNA and CDR2 YNFKEQ. The CDR3 consists of 14 residues. CDR3 in DNA: TGTGCCAGCAGCCAAGAACTCACAAAGTACGAGCAGTACTTC. Translation: CASSQELTKYEQYF.

This clonotype was detected many times. The chain links TRBV12-3 or TRBV12-4 to TRBJ2-2; D call uncertain. This CDR3 spans 13 amino acids. Trimming shortened V by 3 bases and J by 8 bases, and 10 bases separated the two germline ends. The CDR3 sequence: CASSFAPAGELFF. As DNA, the CDR3 is TGTGCCAGCAGTTTCGCCCCTGCGGGGGAGCTGTTTTTT.

As concerns this clonotype: This may be a read error: a much more frequent sequence differs by one nucleotide. The chain recombines TRBV7-9 with TRBJ2-2; D is undetermined. V was trimmed by 5 bases and J by 7 bases, leaving 8 bases between them. The germline gives CDR1 SEHNR, CDR2 FQNEAQ (reference sequence). The CDR3 has 12 amino acids. CDR3 bases: TGTGCCAGCAGCGTCTCCATCGGGGAGCTGTTTTTT. Protein sequence: CASSVSIGELFF.

The rearrangement links TRBV6-1 to TRBJ1-1; D is possibly TRBD1 (6 bases). The CDR3 has 14 residues. CDR1 MNHNS and CDR2 SASEGT come from the germline V gene. V dropped 6 bases and J dropped 1 base, with 12 bases sitting between them. CDR3 loop: CASRLAGANTEAFF. The CDR3 nucleotides are TGTGCCAGCAGACTTGCAGGGGCGAACACTGAAGCTTTCTTT.

This clonotype showed up many times. V and J are TRBV13 and TRBJ2-7; D not resolved. Trimming took 3 bases from V and 0 from J, leaving 12 bases between them. The CDR3 runs 15 residues. Per the germline V gene, CDR1 is PRHDT and CDR2 is FYEKMQ (reference sequence). CDR3 protein: CASSFYALSSYEQYF. CDR3 nucleotides: TGTGCCAGCAGCTTTTATGCCCTGAGCTCCTACGAGCAGTACTTC. The variable domain in full, completed from reference TRBV13 and TRBJ2-7, reads AAGVIQSPRHLIKEKRETATLKCYPIPRHDTVYWYQQGPGQDPQFLISFYEKMQSDKGSIPDRFSAQQFSDYHSELNMSSLELGDSALYFCASSFYALSSYEQYFGPGTRLTVT.

This clonotype was recorded many times. This chain joins TRBV7-9 and TRBJ2-7; D is unresolved. Per the germline V gene, CDR1 is SEHNR and CDR2 is FQNEAQ (reference sequence). V was clipped by 1 base and J by 5 bases, with 9 bases between them. This CDR3 has 13 amino acids. As DNA, the CDR3 is TGTGCCAGCAGCTTAGGGGTTTACGACGAGCAGTACTTC. It specifies CASSLGVYDEQYF.

This clonotype was recorded a few times. The limits of the CDR3 on the DNA are not certain, so only TCRdb's listed CDR3 is given. The genes are TRBV30 and TRBJ2-2; TRBD2 is the table's D call and was not checked against the DNA. The CDR3 length is 15 residues, termini included. From germline, CDR1 is GTSNPN and CDR2 SVGIG (reference sequence). This CDR3 reads CAIGLAGRRAGELFF.

This clonotype was seen many times. The V gene is TRBV5-1, the J gene TRBJ2-5; 8 bases line up with TRBD1. J gave up 1 base and V 1 base, and 3 bases lay outside the gene matches. Germline CDR1 is SGHRS and CDR2 is YFSETQ. This CDR3 is 15 amino acids long. The CDR3 nucleotides are TGCGCCAGCAGCTTGCCCACAGGGGGCCAAGAGACCCAGTACTTC. Protein sequence: CASSLPTGGQETQYF.

This clonotype occurred a few times. The J gene is TRBJ2-7, the V gene TRBV18; the match to TRBD1 covers 7 bases. V shed 2 bases, J shed 5 bases, and the junction held 9 bases outside the gene matches. CDR1 is KGHSH, CDR2 LQKENI, per germline. The CDR3 totals 15 residues. For the CDR3, the DNA is TGTGCCAGCTCACCAGTGGAGAGGGGGCTGGACGAGCAGTACTTC. Translation gives CASSPVERGLDEQYF.

Ten or more counts support this clonotype. The chain employs TRBV12-3 or TRBV12-4 and TRBJ1-3; no clear D. Between the trimmed V and J ends, which lost 2 bases and 0 bases, there was a span of 2 bases. The CDR3 extends over 13 amino acids. CDR3 loop: CASSLNSGNTIYF. CDR3 nucleotides: TGTGCCAGCAGTTTAAACTCTGGAAACACCATATATTTT.

The table lists this clonotype with many counts. The chain couples TRBV4-1 to TRBJ2-7; 12 bases line up with TRBD2. The CDR3 covers 16 residues. Germline lookup yields CDR1 MGHRA and CDR2 YSYEKL. V lost 3 bases, J lost 3 bases, and 6 bases stayed unmatched. The CDR3 reads CASSQPSTSGGYEQYF. The DNA of the CDR3 is TGCGCCAGCAGCCAGCCTTCGACTAGCGGGGGCTACGAGCAGTACTTC.

This clonotype was seen repeatedly, ten times or more. The chain recombines TRBV6-5 with TRBJ1-6; tentative D call: TRBD1 (5 bases). Trimming left V 2 bases short and J 6 bases short, with 8 bases between. The germline gives CDR1 MNHEY, CDR2 SVGAGI. This CDR3 is 14 amino acids long. The CDR3, as DNA: TGTGCCAGCAGTTACGCGGGGGGTAATTCACCCCTCCACTTT. Protein product: CASSYAGGNSPLHF.

This clonotype was seen many times. The chain is built from TRBV20-1 and TRBJ2-5, with D tentatively TRBD1 or TRBD2 (5 bases each). Germline V lookup: CDR1 DFQATT, CDR2 SNEGSKA (reference sequence). V was pared by 1 base and J by 4 bases, with 19 bases between. The CDR3 runs to 16 residues. CDR3 DNA: TGCAGTGCTAGAGCCCGGGACCCCGAGGTGGGAGAGACCCAGTACTTC. It translates to CSARARDPEVGETQYF.

This clonotype showed up many times. The CDR3 loop reads CASSPGQGRAKNIQYF. As DNA, the CDR3 is TGTGCCAGCAGTCCAGGACAGGGGAGGGCCAAAAACATTCAGTACTTC. This rearrangement joins TRBV12-3 or TRBV12-4 to TRBJ2-4; 9 nucleotides match TRBD1. The CDR3 is 16 residues long. V lost 5 bases, J lost 1 base, and 6 bases stayed unmatched.

This clonotype was seen repeatedly, ten times or more. The chain links TRBV9 to TRBJ1-1; the match to TRBD1 covers 7 bases. CDR3 length: 16 residues. The V and J ends lost 2 bases and 5 bases, in that order; junction bases with no gene match: 12. Germline V gene lookup returns CDR1 SGDLS and CDR2 YYNGEE. In DNA, the CDR3 is TGTGCCAGCAGCGTGGAGGGGGCAAGAGAAGGTACTGAAGCTTTCTTT. Translating gives CASSVEGAREGTEAFF.